In this sample, the clone carrying this T cell receptor beta chain turned up many times. Sample time point: blood at routine non-recurrence follow-up after resection. Whole RNA obtained from tumor, nontumor lung or frozen PBMC underwent sequencing without sorting. This CDR3 region has 14 residues. Trimming took off 4 bases at V and 2 bases at J, with 6 bases between the two ends. Germline V gives CDR1 MNHEY, CDR2 SVGAGI. TCRdb processed the 5' RACE reads anew with MiXCR; each CDR3 protein has one entry. The sample lists around 110,000 distinct CDR3 sequences, less than 15% seen once, with approximately 17% in the top ten. The sample is drawn from a study of spatial heterogeneity in lung cancer. Study-level information: Detection consistently yielded more beta chains than alpha chains.

This TCR came from a male donor with early-stage non-small cell lung cancer. The J gene is TRBJ2-6, the V gene TRBV6-5; D gene unclear. The material was PBMCs, obtained at follow-up. CDR3 bases: TGTGCCAGCAGTTTGGGTACTGGGGCCAACGTCCTGACTTTC. As protein: CASSLGTGANVLTF.